Listed below are T cell receptor beta chains from one sample, sequenced in a study of blood T cell repertoires in COVID-19. Some clones are missing from TCRdb's copy, which holds only in-frame ones; the method was immunoSEQ multiplex PCR. The data contain 25,000 to 30,000 clones, 72% of them singletons. Sequenced input: peripheral blood. These receptors originate from a boy aged 2 to 10 with active or convalescent COVID-19. Each CDR3 is given with its conserved first and last residue. Each record gives: J gene, clone size, D gene, V gene, CDR3 DNA, CDR3 protein. D genes are given only for firm matches. Size is omitted from some rows. Given values are once, few, many or a class for expanded clones.

TRBJ1-5	-	-	TRBV28	TGTGCCAGCAGTCCGGTACCGAGCCTTATGTATCAGCCCCAGCATTTT	CASSPVPSLMYQPQHF
TRBJ1-5	few	-	TRBV7-2	TGTGCCAGCAGCTTACAGCAGGGCGTAGGTCAGCCCCAGCATTTT	CASSLQQGVGQPQHF
TRBJ2-7	-	TRBD2	TRBV7-2	TGTGCCAGCAGCCCACGGACTAGCGGGATCGGATACGAGCAGTACTTC	CASSPRTSGIGYEQYF
TRBJ1-1	-	TRBD1	TRBV18	TGTGCCAGCTCGCTACAGGGGGCAGGCACTGAAGCTTTCTTT	CASSLQGAGTEAFF
TRBJ2-1	-	TRBD2	TRBV6-6	TGTGCCAGCGGGGTAGCGGGGTCAAACAATGAGCAGTTCTTC	CASGVAGSNNEQFF
TRBJ1-2	-	-	TRBV30	TGTGCCTGGAGTTATGGGGCGCCTGGCTACACCTTC	CAWSYGAPGYTF
TRBJ1-4	few	-	TRBV6-5	TGTGCCAGCAGTTTGACAAGGAGGAATGAAAAACTGTTTTTT	CASSLTRRNEKLFF
TRBJ1-1	-	TRBD1	TRBV7-2	TGTGCCAGCAGCCCACAGGGGAAGAACACTGAAGCTTTCTTT	CASSPQGKNTEAFF
TRBJ2-1	-	TRBD2	TRBV5-1	TGCGCCAGCAGCTCGGGACTAGTCGGCGTCGACAATGAGCAGTTCTTC	CASSSGLVGVDNEQFF
TRBJ1-2	-	-	TRBV27	TGTGCCAGCAGTTTATCGCAGGGAAATGGCTACACCTTC	CASSLSQGNGYTF
TRBJ1-4	-	-	TRBV19	TGTGCCAGTAGTATCAGCGTCGCTTCTAATGAAAAACTGTTTTTT	CASSISVASNEKLFF
TRBJ2-1	-	TRBD2	TRBV7-2	TGTGCCAGCAGCTTAAACATCCTAGCGGGGGATTACAATGAGCAGTTCTTC	CASSLNILAGDYNEQFF
TRBJ2-1	-	-	TRBV5-1	TGCGCCAGCAGCTTCGAACAGGCCTACAATGAGCAGTTCTTC	CASSFEQAYNEQFF
TRBJ1-2	-	TRBD1	TRBV5-1	TGCGCCAGCAGCTTCCACCCCGGGACAGGGGACGGCTACACCTTC	CASSFHPGTGDGYTF
TRBJ1-2	few	TRBD1	TRBV28	TGTGCCAGCAGTTTGGACAGGAACTATGGCTACACCTTC	CASSLDRNYGYTF
TRBJ2-1	-	-	TRBV27	TGTGCCAGCAGATCTTTACTTTTTTCCTACAATGAGCAGTTCTTC	CASRSLLFSYNEQFF
TRBJ1-4	-	TRBD1	TRBV30	TGTGCCTGGAGGAGGACAGGGAAGGTACTGTTTTTT	CAWRRTGKVLFF
TRBJ1-1	-	TRBD1	TRBV9	TGTGCCAGCAGCGGAACCTTGGGACAGTCGAACACTGAAGCTTTCTTT	CASSGTLGQSNTEAFF
TRBJ1-2	-	-	TRBV5-4	TGTGCCAGCAGCCCGGGACTGAGGTATGGCTACACCTTC	CASSPGLRYGYTF
TRBJ2-7	-	TRBD2	TRBV7-8	TGTGCCAGCAGCTTCCTAGCGGGAAGGGACGAGCAGTACTTC	CASSFLAGRDEQYF
TRBJ1-2	-	-	TRBV29-1	TGCAGCGTTGACCCGGTTTCGCAGGCCCGACCTGGCTACACCTTC	CSVDPVSQARPGYTF
TRBJ1-2	-	TRBD1	TRBV20-1	TGCAGTGCTAGTCCGACAGGGGGCTATGGCTACACCTTC	CSASPTGGYGYTF
TRBJ2-7	-	-	TRBV4-3	TGCGCCAGCAGCCAAGAATCGAGGGGGGGGGTCTACGAGCAGTACTTC	CASSQESRGGVYEQYF
TRBJ1-4	-	TRBD1	TRBV3-1/TRBV3-2	TGTGCCAGCAGCCATCGTATCGGGACAGGGGTAGAAAAACTGTTTTTT	CASSHRIGTGVEKLFF
TRBJ2-3	-	-	TRBV12-3/TRBV12-4	TGTGCCAGCAGTCGGGACACAGATACGCAGTATTTT	CASSRDTDTQYF
TRBJ2-5	-	-	TRBV19	TGTGCCAGTAGTATTTCGTCGAGTTGGACAGCACAAGAGACCCAGTACTTC	CASSISSSWTAQETQYF
TRBJ2-7	-	TRBD1	TRBV6-2/TRBV6-3	TGTGCCAGCAGTTACAGAGGACAGGGATCCAACGAGCAGTACTTC	CASSYRGQGSNEQYF
TRBJ2-5	-	TRBD2	TRBV7-2	TGTGCCAGCAGCTTCCGGCTAGCGGGAGGAGAGACCCAGTACTTC	CASSFRLAGGETQYF
TRBJ1-5	-	TRBD1	TRBV2	TGTGCCAGCAGTTTTCAAAGGACAGGGGGATCGGGCGATCAGCCCCAGCATTTT	CASSFQRTGGSGDQPQHF
TRBJ1-2	-	-	TRBV27	TGTGCCAGCAAGGACAGCAACGCTTTCTATGGCTACACCTTC	CASKDSNAFYGYTF
TRBJ1-1	-	-	TRBV5-4	TGTGCCAGCAGCTTGTTCCAGGAAGGGAGGACTGAAGCTTTCTTT	CASSLFQEGRTEAFF
TRBJ2-4	few	TRBD2	TRBV6-2/TRBV6-3	TGTGCCAGCAGTTGGGATATGGAGCGGGGTCTAGCCAAAAACATTCAGTACTTC	CASSWDMERGLAKNIQYF
TRBJ1-2	few	-	TRBV7-2	TGTGCCAGCAGCTTAGGATACAAGGGGATCGACAATTATGGCTACACCTTC	CASSLGYKGIDNYGYTF
TRBJ2-2	-	TRBD2	TRBV5-5	TGTGCCAGCAGCTTGCGTCTAGCGGGGGGGCCAGAGAACACCGGGGAGCTGTTTTTT	CASSLRLAGGPENTGELFF
TRBJ1-6	-	-	TRBV2	TGTGCCAGCCACAGGTCGAAGGATTCACCCCTCCACTTT	CASHRSKDSPLHF